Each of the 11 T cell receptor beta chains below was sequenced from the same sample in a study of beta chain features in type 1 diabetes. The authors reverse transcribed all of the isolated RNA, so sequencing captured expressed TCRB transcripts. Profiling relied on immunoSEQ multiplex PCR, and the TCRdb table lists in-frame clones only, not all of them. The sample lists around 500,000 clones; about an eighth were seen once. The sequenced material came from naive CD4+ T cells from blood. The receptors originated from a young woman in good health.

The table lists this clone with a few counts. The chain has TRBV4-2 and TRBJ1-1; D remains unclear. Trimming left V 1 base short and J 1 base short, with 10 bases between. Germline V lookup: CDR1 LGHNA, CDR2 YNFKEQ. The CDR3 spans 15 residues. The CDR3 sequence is CASSQVNRQNTEAFF. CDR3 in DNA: TGTGCCAGCAGCCAAGTTAACCGGCAGAACACTGAAGCTTTCTTT.

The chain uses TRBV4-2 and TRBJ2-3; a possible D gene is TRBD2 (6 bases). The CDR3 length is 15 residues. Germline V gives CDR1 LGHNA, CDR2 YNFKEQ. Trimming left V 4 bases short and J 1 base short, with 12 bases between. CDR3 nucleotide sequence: TGTGCCAGCAGCCCCCGGTGGGGGGGCACAGATACGCAGTATTTT. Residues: CASSPRWGGTDTQYF.

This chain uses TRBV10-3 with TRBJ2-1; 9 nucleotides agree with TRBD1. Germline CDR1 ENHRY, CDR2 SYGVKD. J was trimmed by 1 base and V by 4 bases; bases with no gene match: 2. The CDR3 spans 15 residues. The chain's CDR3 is CAISGDRASYNEQFF. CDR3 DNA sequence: TGTGCCATCAGTGGGGACAGGGCGTCCTACAATGAGCAGTTCTTC.

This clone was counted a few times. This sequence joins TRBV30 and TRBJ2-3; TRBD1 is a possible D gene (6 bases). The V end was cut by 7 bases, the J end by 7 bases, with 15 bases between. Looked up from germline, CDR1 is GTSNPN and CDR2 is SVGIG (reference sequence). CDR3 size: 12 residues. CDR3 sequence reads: CASILRGNTQYF. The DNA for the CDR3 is TGTGCCTCAATCCTCAGGGGAAATACGCAGTATTTT.

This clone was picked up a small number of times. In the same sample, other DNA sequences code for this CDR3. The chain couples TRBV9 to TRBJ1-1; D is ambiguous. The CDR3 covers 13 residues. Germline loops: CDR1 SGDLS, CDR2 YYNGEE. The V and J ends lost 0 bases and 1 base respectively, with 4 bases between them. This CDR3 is CASSVAQNTEAFF. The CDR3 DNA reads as TGTGCCAGCAGCGTAGCACAGAACACTGAAGCTTTCTTT. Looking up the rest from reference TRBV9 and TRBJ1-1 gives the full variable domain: DSGVTQTPKHLITATGQRVTLRCSPRSGDLSVYWYQQSLDQGLQFLIQYYNGEERAKGNILERFSAQQFPDLHSELNLSSLELGDSALYFCASSVAQNTEAFFGQGTRLTVV.

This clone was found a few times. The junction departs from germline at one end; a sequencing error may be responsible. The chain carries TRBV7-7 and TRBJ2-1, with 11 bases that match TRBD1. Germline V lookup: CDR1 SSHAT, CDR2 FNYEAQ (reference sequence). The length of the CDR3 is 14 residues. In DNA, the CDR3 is TGTGCTAGCAGCTTAGGGACAGGGGGCAATGAGCAGTTCTTC. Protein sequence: CASSLGTGGNEQFF.

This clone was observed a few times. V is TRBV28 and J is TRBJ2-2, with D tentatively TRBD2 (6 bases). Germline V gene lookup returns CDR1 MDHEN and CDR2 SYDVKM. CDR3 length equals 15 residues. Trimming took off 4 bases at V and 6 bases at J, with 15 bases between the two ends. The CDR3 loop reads CASSSPAAGPGELFF. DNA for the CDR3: TGTGCCAGCAGTTCCCCGGCTGCGGGGCCCGGGGAGCTGTTTTTT.

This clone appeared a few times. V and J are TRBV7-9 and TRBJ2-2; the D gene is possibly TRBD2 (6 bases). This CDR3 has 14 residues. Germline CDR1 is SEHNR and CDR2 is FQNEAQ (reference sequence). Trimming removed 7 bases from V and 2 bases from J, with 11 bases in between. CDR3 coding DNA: TGTGCCAGCAAGGCGGGGCTCAACACCGGGGAGCTGTTTTTT. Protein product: CASKAGLNTGELFF.

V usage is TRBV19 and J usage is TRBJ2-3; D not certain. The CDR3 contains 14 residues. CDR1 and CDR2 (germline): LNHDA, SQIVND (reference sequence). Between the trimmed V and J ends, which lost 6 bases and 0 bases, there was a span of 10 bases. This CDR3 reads CASSPTASTDTQYF. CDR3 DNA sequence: TGTGCCAGTAGCCCGACGGCTAGCACAGATACGCAGTATTTT.

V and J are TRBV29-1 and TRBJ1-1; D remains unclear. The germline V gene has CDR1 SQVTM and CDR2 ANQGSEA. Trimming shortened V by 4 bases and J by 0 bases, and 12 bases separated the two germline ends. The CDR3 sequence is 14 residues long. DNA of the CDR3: TGCAGCGTTGTTAGCCAGGCGATGAACACTGAAGCTTTCTTT. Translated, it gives CSVVSQAMNTEAFF.

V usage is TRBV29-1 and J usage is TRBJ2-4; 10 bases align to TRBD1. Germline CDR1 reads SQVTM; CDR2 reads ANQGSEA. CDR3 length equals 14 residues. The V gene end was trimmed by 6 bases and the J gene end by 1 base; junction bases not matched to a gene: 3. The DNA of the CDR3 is TGCAGCGTAGGACAGGGGGGCGCCAAAAACATTCAGTACTTC. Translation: CSVGQGGAKNIQYF. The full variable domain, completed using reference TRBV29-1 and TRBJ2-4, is SAVISQKPSRDICQRGTSLTIQCQVDSQVTMMFWYRQQPGQSLTLIATANQGSEATYESGFVIDKFPISRPNLTFSTLTVSNMSPEDSSIYLCSVGQGGAKNIQYFGAGTRLSVL.